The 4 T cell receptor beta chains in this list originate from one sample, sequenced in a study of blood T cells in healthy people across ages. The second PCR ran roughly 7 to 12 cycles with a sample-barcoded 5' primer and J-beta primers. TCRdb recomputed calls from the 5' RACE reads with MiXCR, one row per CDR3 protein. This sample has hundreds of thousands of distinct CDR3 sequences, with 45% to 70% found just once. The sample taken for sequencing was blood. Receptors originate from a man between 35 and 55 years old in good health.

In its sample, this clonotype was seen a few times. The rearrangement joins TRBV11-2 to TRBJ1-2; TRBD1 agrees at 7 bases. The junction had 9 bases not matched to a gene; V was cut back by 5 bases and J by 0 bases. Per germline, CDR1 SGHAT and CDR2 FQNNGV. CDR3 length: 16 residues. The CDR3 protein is CASSKPGQKPNYGYTF. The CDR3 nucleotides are TGTGCCAGCAGCAAACCGGGACAGAAGCCTAACTATGGCTACACCTTC.

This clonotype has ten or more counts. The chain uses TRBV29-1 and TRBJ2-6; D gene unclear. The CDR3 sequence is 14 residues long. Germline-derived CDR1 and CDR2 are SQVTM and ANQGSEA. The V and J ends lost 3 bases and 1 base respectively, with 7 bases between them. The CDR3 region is CSVDKESGANVLTF. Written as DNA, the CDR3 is TGCAGCGTTGATAAGGAATCTGGGGCCAACGTCCTGACTTTC.

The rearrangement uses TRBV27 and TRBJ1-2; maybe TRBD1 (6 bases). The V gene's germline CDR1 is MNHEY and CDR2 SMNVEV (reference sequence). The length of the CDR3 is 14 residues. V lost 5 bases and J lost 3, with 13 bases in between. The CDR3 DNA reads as TGTGCCAGCAGTCAGGCGACAGGCGACTATGGCTACACCTTC. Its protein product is CASSQATGDYGYTF.

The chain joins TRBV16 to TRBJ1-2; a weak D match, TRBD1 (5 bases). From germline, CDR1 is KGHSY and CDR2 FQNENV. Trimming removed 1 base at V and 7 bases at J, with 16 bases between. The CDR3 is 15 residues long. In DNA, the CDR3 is TGTGCCAGCAGCCAATTTGAAGGGGTATCTGGTGGCTACACCTTC. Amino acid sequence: CASSQFEGVSGGYTF.